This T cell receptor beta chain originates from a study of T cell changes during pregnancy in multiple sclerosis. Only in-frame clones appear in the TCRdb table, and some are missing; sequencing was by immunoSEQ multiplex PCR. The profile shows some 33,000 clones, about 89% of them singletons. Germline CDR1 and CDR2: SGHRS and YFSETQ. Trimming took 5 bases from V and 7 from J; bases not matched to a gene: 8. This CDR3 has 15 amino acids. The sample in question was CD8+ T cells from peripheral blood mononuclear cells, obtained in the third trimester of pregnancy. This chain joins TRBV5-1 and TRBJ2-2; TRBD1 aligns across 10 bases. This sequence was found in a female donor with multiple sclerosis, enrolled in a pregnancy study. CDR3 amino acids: CASRTDRGRHGELFF. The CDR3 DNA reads TGCGCCAGCAGAACAGACAGGGGGCGCCACGGGGAGCTGTTTTTT. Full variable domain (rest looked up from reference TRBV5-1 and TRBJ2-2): KAGVTQTPRYLIKTRGQQVTLSCSPISGHRSVSWYQQTPGQGLQFLFEYFSETQRNKGNFPGRFSGRQFSNSRSEMNVSTLELGDSALYLCASRTDRGRHGELFFGEGSRLTVL.